These T cell receptor beta chains were read from a single sample in a study of OX40 agonist ivuxolimab in advanced cancers. Only in-frame clones appear in the TCRdb table, and some are missing; sequencing was by immunoSEQ multiplex PCR. Of 7,000 to 9,500 clones in the sample, roughly 70% were seen once. The specimen was CD4+ or CD8+ T cells sorted from blood, collected in a trial of the OX40 agonist ivuxolimab. The receptors were gathered from an adult with an advanced solid tumor such as melanoma, head and neck, liver or kidney cancer. Each CDR3 is given with its conserved first and last residue. Fields, in order: J gene, clone size, V gene, D gene, CDR3 protein, CDR3 DNA. D genes are given only for firm matches. Clone size, where shown, is once, few, many, or a class for clones that have expanded.

j_gene: TRBJ2-7
abundance: .
v_gene: TRBV6-1
d_gene: .
CDR3aa: CASSVTSHYEQYF
CDR3nt: TGTGCCAGCAGTGTAACCTCCCATTACGAGCAGTACTTC

j_gene: TRBJ2-1
abundance: .
v_gene: TRBV27
d_gene: TRBD1
CDR3aa: CASWDRGNEQFF
CDR3nt: TGTGCCAGCTGGGACAGGGGCAATGAGCAGTTCTTC

j_gene: TRBJ1-4
abundance: .
v_gene: TRBV14
d_gene: .
CDR3aa: CASSQGDEKLFF
CDR3nt: TGTGCCAGCAGCCAAGGAGATGAAAAACTGTTTTTT

j_gene: TRBJ1-2
abundance: .
v_gene: TRBV4-2
d_gene: TRBD1
CDR3aa: CASSQKTGTGGYGYTF
CDR3nt: TGTGCCAGCAGCCAAAAAACCGGGACAGGGGGCTATGGCTACACCTTC

j_gene: TRBJ2-7
abundance: once
v_gene: TRBV27
d_gene: .
CDR3aa: CASMAGASYEQYF
CDR3nt: TGTGCCAGCATGGCAGGGGCCTCCTACGAGCAGTACTTC

j_gene: TRBJ2-7
abundance: .
v_gene: TRBV25-1
d_gene: TRBD1
CDR3aa: CASSGADREPYEQYF
CDR3nt: TGTGCCAGCAGTGGAGCGGACAGGGAACCCTACGAGCAGTACTTC

j_gene: TRBJ2-1
abundance: .
v_gene: TRBV7-9
d_gene: .
CDR3aa: CASSLTYNEQFF
CDR3nt: TGTGCCAGCAGCTTAACCTACAATGAGCAGTTCTTC

j_gene: TRBJ2-1
abundance: .
v_gene: TRBV6-4
d_gene: .
CDR3aa: CASSEGTRKGEQFF
CDR3nt: TGTGCCAGCAGTGAAGGAACCAGGAAAGGGGAGCAGTTCTTC

j_gene: TRBJ1-5
abundance: once
v_gene: TRBV28
d_gene: TRBD1
CDR3aa: CASSSLDRGFRNQPQHF
CDR3nt: TGTGCCAGCAGTTCCCTGGACAGGGGTTTTCGAAATCAGCCCCAGCATTTT

j_gene: TRBJ2-2
abundance: medium-sized
v_gene: TRBV6-1
d_gene: TRBD2
CDR3aa: CASSETSGSTGELFF
CDR3nt: TGTGCCAGCAGTGAAACTAGCGGGTCCACCGGGGAGCTGTTTTTT

j_gene: TRBJ2-7
abundance: .
v_gene: TRBV5-8
d_gene: .
CDR3aa: CASSVQGGNEQYF
CDR3nt: TGTGCCAGCAGTGTCCAGGGTGGAAACGAGCAGTACTTC

j_gene: TRBJ1-2
abundance: .
v_gene: TRBV6-6
d_gene: .
CDR3aa: CASSPWDGGTYGYTF
CDR3nt: TGTGCCAGCAGTCCCTGGGACGGAGGAACCTATGGCTACACCTTC

j_gene: TRBJ2-7
abundance: .
v_gene: TRBV7-9
d_gene: TRBD2
CDR3aa: CASSPTSGTSYEQYF
CDR3nt: TGTGCCAGCAGTCCGACTAGCGGGACCTCCTACGAGCAGTACTTC

j_gene: TRBJ1-2
abundance: .
v_gene: TRBV11-3
d_gene: .
CDR3aa: CASPSYGYTF
CDR3nt: TGTGCCAGCCCCTCCTATGGCTACACCTTC

j_gene: TRBJ1-3
abundance: .
v_gene: TRBV5-1
d_gene: TRBD1
CDR3aa: CASSLDRGSGNTIYF
CDR3nt: TGCGCCAGCAGCTTGGACAGGGGATCTGGAAACACCATATATTTT

j_gene: TRBJ1-1
abundance: .
v_gene: TRBV2
d_gene: TRBD1
CDR3aa: CASSGPGGKSTTEAFF
CDR3nt: TGTGCCAGCAGTGGCCCAGGGGGCAAAAGTACCACTGAAGCTTTCTTT

j_gene: TRBJ2-7
abundance: once
v_gene: TRBV11-2
d_gene: .
CDR3aa: CASSLSSRSRDEQYF
CDR3nt: TGTGCCAGCAGCTTGAGTTCGCGGTCCAGGGACGAGCAGTACTTC

j_gene: TRBJ2-1
abundance: .
v_gene: TRBV15
d_gene: .
CDR3aa: CATRPTGTYTLHEQFF
CDR3nt: TGTGCCACCAGACCCACCGGGACCTACACTCTTCATGAGCAGTTCTTC

j_gene: TRBJ2-5
abundance: .
v_gene: TRBV7-9
d_gene: .
CDR3aa: CASSSGVRVKETQYF
CDR3nt: TGTGCCAGCAGCTCGGGGGTCAGGGTCAAGGAGACCCAGTACTTC

j_gene: TRBJ2-7
abundance: .
v_gene: TRBV6-5
d_gene: TRBD2
CDR3aa: CASSGGLAGSYEQYF
CDR3nt: TGTGCCAGCAGTGGGGGACTAGCGGGCTCCTACGAGCAGTACTTC

j_gene: TRBJ2-1
abundance: once
v_gene: TRBV19
d_gene: .
CDR3aa: CASSIGGQGYNEQFF
CDR3nt: TGTGCCAGTAGTATTGGGGGGCAAGGGTACAATGAGCAGTTCTTC

j_gene: TRBJ2-7
abundance: .
v_gene: TRBV4-1
d_gene: TRBD2
CDR3aa: CASSQDPGHSLAAGGYEQYF
CDR3nt: TGCGCCAGCAGCCAAGATCCCGGACATAGTCTGGCGGCGGGGGGGTACGAGCAGTACTTC

j_gene: TRBJ1-2
abundance: .
v_gene: TRBV2
d_gene: .
CDR3aa: CASSERGAYYGYTF
CDR3nt: TGTGCCAGCAGTGAGAGGGGGGCATACTATGGCTACACCTTC

j_gene: TRBJ2-2
abundance: few
v_gene: TRBV2
d_gene: .
CDR3aa: CASSEGQATNTGELFF
CDR3nt: TGTGCCAGCAGTGAAGGGCAGGCCACGAACACCGGGGAGCTGTTTTTT

j_gene: TRBJ2-7
abundance: .
v_gene: TRBV6-1
d_gene: .
CDR3aa: CASSEAWGSSYEQYF
CDR3nt: TGTGCCAGCAGTGAAGCATGGGGCAGTTCCTACGAGCAGTACTTC

j_gene: TRBJ1-6
abundance: few
v_gene: TRBV6-5
d_gene: TRBD1
CDR3aa: CASKGTGDSPLHF
CDR3nt: TGTGCCAGCAAAGGAACAGGGGATTCACCCCTCCACTTT

j_gene: TRBJ2-1
abundance: .
v_gene: TRBV7-9
d_gene: TRBD1
CDR3aa: CASSLGTGDYNEQFF
CDR3nt: TGTGCCAGCAGCCTCGGGACAGGGGATTACAATGAGCAGTTCTTC

j_gene: TRBJ2-7
abundance: many
v_gene: TRBV7-7
d_gene: .
CDR3aa: CASSLEVSYEQYF
CDR3nt: TGTGCCAGCAGCTTAGAGGTTAGCTACGAGCAGTACTTC

j_gene: TRBJ2-7
abundance: .
v_gene: TRBV6-1
d_gene: TRBD2
CDR3aa: CASRELAGVYEQYF
CDR3nt: TGTGCCAGCAGAGAACTAGCGGGAGTCTACGAGCAGTACTTC

j_gene: TRBJ2-7
abundance: .
v_gene: TRBV7-9
d_gene: .
CDR3aa: CASSLALTDSYEQYF
CDR3nt: TGTGCCAGCAGCTTAGCGCTAACAGACTCCTACGAGCAGTACTTC